This T cell receptor (beta chain) emerged from a study of blood T cell repertoires in COVID-19. This CDR3 is 13 amino acids long. Germline CDR1 and CDR2: SGHTA and FQGNSA. V trimming: 3 bases; J trimming: 6 bases; junction bases outside the gene matches: 3. Methods used by the authors: The authors estimated nucleated cell counts from reference gene primer amplification. Sequencing used immunoSEQ multiplex PCR; TCRdb keeps in-frame clones, though not all of them. V and J calls plus clone size are reproduced from that table; the DNA served to infer D and trimming. This sample has about 240,000 clones, with around 88% found just once.

This TCR was sampled from a woman in her twenties or thirties who had recovered from COVID-19. The rearrangement joins TRBV7-2 to TRBJ2-3; 7 bases line up with TRBD1. The source material was PBMCs or T cells enriched from blood (not recorded which). In DNA form, the CDR3 reads TGTGCCAGCAGCTTCTTACAGGGGGATACGCAGTATTTT. Protein: CASSFLQGDTQYF.